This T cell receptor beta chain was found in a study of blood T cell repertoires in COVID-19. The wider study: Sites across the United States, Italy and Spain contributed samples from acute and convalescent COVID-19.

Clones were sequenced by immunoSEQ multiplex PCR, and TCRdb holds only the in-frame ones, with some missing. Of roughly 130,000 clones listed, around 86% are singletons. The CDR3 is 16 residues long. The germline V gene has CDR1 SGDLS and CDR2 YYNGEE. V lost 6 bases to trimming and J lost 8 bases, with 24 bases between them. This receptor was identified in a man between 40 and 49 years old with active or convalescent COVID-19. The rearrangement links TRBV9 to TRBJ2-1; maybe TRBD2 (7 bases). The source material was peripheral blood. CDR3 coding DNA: TGTGCCAGCACCGACCGAGGGGGGGGCGTCAGCGATGAGCAGTTCTTC. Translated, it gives CASTDRGGGVSDEQFF.